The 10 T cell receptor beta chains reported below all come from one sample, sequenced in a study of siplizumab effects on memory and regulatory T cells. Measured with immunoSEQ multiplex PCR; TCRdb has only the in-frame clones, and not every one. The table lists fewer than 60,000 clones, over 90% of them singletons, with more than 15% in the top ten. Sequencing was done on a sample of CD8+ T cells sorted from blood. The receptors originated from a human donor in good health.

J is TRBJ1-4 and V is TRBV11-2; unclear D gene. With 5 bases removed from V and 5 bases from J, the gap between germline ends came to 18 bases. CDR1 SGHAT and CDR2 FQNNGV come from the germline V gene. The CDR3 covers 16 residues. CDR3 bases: TGTGCCAGCAGCCATAGCTTACGACAAGCGAATGAAAAACTGTTTTTT. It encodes CASSHSLRQANEKLFF.

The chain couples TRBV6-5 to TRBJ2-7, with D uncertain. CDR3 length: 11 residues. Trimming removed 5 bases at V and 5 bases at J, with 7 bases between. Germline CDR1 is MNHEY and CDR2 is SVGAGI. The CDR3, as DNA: TGTGCCAGCAGTGAACCCAACGAGCAGTACTTC. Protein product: CASSEPNEQYF.

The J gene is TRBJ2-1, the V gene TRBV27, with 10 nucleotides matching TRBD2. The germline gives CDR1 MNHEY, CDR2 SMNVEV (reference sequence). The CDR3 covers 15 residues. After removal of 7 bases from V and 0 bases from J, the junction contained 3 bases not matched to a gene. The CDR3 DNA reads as TGTGCCAGCATCTCTAGCGGGAGCTCCTACAATGAGCAGTTCTTC. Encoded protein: CASISSGSSYNEQFF.

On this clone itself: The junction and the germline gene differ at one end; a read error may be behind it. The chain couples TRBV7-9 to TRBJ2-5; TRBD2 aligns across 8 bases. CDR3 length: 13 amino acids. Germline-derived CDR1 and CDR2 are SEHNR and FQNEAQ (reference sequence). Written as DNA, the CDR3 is TGTGCCGGCAGCTCAGCGGGAGAAGAGACCCAGTACTTC. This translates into CAGSSAGEETQYF.

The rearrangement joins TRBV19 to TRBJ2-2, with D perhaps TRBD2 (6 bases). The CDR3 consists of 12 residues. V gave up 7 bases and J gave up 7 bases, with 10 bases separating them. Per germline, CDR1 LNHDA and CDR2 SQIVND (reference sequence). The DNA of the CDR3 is TGTGCCAGTACGGGGGTAGGCGGGGAGCTGTTTTTT. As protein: CASTGVGGELFF.

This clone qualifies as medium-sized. The CDR3 nucleotides read TGTGCCACCAGCAGAGCGGGAGGCAATGAGCAGTTCTTC. Translation: CATSRAGGNEQFF. This chain connects TRBV15 to TRBJ2-1; TRBD2 aligns across 7 bases. The junction had 0 bases not matched to a gene; V was cut back by 1 base and J by 6 bases. Germline CDR1 reads LNHNV; CDR2 reads YYDKDF (reference sequence). The CDR3 is 13 amino acids.

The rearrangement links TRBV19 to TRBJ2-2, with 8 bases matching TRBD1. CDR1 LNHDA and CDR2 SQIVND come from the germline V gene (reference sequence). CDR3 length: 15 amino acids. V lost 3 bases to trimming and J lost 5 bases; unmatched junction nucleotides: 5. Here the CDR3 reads CASSMGTGLTGELFF. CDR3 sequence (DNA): TGTGCCAGTAGTATGGGGACAGGACTAACCGGGGAGCTGTTTTTT.

The CDR3 here is CATLPGARYEQYF. The CDR3 DNA sequence: TGTGCCACTCTTCCCGGGGCCCGCTACGAGCAGTACTTC. This chain connects TRBV6-1 to TRBJ2-7; D possibly matches TRBD1 or TRBD2 (5 bases each). Trimming stripped 10 bases from V and 3 bases from J, with 16 bases between. The CDR3 is made up of 13 amino acids. From germline, CDR1 is MNHNS and CDR2 SASEGT.

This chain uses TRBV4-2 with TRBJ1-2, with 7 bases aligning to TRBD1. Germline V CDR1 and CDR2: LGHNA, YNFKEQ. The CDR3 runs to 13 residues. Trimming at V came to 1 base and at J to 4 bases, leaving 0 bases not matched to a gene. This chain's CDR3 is CASSQGTGYGYTF. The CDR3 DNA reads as TGTGCCAGCAGCCAAGGGACAGGCTATGGCTACACCTTC.

The CDR3 coding sequence is TGTGCCAGTAGTATCGGTCCCATTGAGGGCTACACCTTC. Protein sequence: CASSIGPIEGYTF. The rearrangement joins TRBV19 to TRBJ1-2; D not certain. Germline values: CDR1 LNHDA, CDR2 SQIVND (reference sequence). This CDR3 spans 13 amino acids. Trimming took off 3 bases at V and 8 bases at J, with 13 bases between the two ends.